This T cell receptor (beta chain) comes out of a study of cytomegalovirus exposure and HLA in healthy donors. Study-level background: The 130 or so validation repertoires used a platform that matched the one used for the approximately 700 first-cohort repertoires, as a later analysis reported. Findings of the study overall: In a later analysis, first-cohort TCR clusters were found to tend to co-occur in the 95 to 150 validation repertoires.

The donors were part of the validation cohort of roughly 110 subjects. That cohort was separate from the first cohort, which comprised under 750 subjects. With respect to this clone: Its antigen is unknown.

Losses at the gene ends were 2 bases for V and 6 bases for J; bases not matched to a gene: 10. The CDR3 is 16 residues long. Germline V gene data show CDR1 as MNHEY and CDR2 as SVGAGI. The method was immunoSEQ multiplex PCR; TCRdb's version includes in-frame clones alone and lacks a portion of them. The sample holds about 130,000 clones, roughly 90% seen once. This clonotype originated in a man aged 30-40 years in good health and CMV-seronegative. The chain couples TRBV6-5 to TRBJ2-1; TRBD2 matches at 7 bases. Sequencing input: PBMCs. CDR3 loop: CASSYRGGSGGNEQFF. CDR3 in DNA: TGTGCCAGCAGTTACAGGGGCGGGAGCGGCGGCAATGAGCAGTTCTTC.